The T cell receptor (beta chain) under discussion was sequenced for a study of beta chain features in type 1 diabetes. This clone was recorded a few times. V lost 0 bases to trimming and J lost 4 bases; unmatched junction nucleotides: 11. Germline loops: CDR1 LGHNA, CDR2 YNFKEQ. The CDR3 spans 17 residues. The investigators reverse transcribed all of the isolated RNA, so they sequenced expressed TCRB transcripts. Clones were sequenced by immunoSEQ multiplex PCR, and TCRdb holds only the in-frame ones, with some missing. The sample has under 900,000 clones, around a sixth seen once; the top ten hold 0.02% to 0.03%.

The receptor was isolated from a woman in her late teens or twenties in good health. J is TRBJ2-7 and V is TRBV4-2; 8 nucleotides line up with TRBD2. The sequenced sample was naive CD4+ T cells from blood. CDR3 in amino acids: CASSQDKGSGIRYEQYF. CDR3 sequence (DNA): TGTGCCAGCAGCCAAGATAAGGGTAGCGGGATAAGATACGAGCAGTACTTC.